This T cell receptor (beta chain) came from a study of blood T cell repertoires in COVID-19 (dated by TCRdb to 2019 to 2021). About the study as a whole: Samples from collaborators originated in the United States, Italy and Spain and spanned both the acute and convalescent phases of COVID-19. The samples were drawn from two sources: the first 160 participants of the ongoing ImmuneRACE study, and 1,254 subjects contributed by 6 global collaborators. Where HLA class I and class II types were available, the types were taken from metadata supplied by the sample provider, not from assay-based typing. The sample metadata nearly always contained a de-identified subject ID, COVID-19 status, age in years and sex. A freely available public database, intended as a resource for researchers studying the immune response to SARS-CoV-2, is where the repertoires were released. Subjects who had been exposed to COVID-19, were actively infected with it, or had recovered from it provided the deeply sampled blood TCRbeta repertoires that made up the dataset. The prospective study material was composed of cDNA or gDNA derived from T cells, B-cell-depleted T cells, or PBMCs.

Trimming removed 8 bases from V and 3 bases from J, leaving 4 bases between the germline ends. The germline V gene encodes CDR1 LNHDA and CDR2 SQIVND (reference sequence). Counted from cysteine to phenylalanine, this CDR3 has 11 amino acids. Solely the CDR3 DNA is kept, with 33 bases framed from the first base. Each collaborating institution followed its own protocols to collect whole blood in K2EDTA tubes. Collaborator samples were shipped for TCRbeta analysis as frozen whole blood, isolated PBMCs, or DNA extracted from either sample type. TCRbeta CDR3 regions were amplified from genomic DNA using the immunoSEQ Assay, a bias-controlled multiplex PCR. The paper's data handling went like this. Nucleated cell counts per sample were estimated from amplification of reference gene primers within the assay. To quantify the absolute abundance of each unique TCRbeta CDR3 rearrangement, sequence reads were collapsed and filtered. For each sample, productive Simpson clonality was calculated as the square root of Simpson's diversity index over productive rearrangements. Sourced from immuneACCESS, this table was stored by TCRdb with only in-frame sequences that have V and J called. A share of the clones is absent; for the studies checked, an unresolved V gene accounts for under half, and the remainder has no known explanation. Clonal size and the V and J genes are those of that table, whereas D and trimming came from the DNA. For this sample the table gives over 95,000 clones, of which about 89% were detected only once. The ten largest clones capture 15% to 20% of the sample.

General study outcomes and caveats: How much clinical and demographic metadata was included differed by source and by participant, and the metadata was provided uncurated.

Comment on this clone: It has no known antigen specificity. Nothing much larger sits one base from this clone, and base qualities are not available.

Recombination linked TRBV19 to TRBJ1-4; no D gene is confidently identified. The source material was peripheral blood. This sequence was found in a human donor with acute or convalescent COVID-19. The donor label of this sample is uncertain. CDR3 sequence: CASSPNEKLFF. The DNA sequence is as follows: TGTGCCAGTTCTCCTAATGAAAAACTGTTTTTT.